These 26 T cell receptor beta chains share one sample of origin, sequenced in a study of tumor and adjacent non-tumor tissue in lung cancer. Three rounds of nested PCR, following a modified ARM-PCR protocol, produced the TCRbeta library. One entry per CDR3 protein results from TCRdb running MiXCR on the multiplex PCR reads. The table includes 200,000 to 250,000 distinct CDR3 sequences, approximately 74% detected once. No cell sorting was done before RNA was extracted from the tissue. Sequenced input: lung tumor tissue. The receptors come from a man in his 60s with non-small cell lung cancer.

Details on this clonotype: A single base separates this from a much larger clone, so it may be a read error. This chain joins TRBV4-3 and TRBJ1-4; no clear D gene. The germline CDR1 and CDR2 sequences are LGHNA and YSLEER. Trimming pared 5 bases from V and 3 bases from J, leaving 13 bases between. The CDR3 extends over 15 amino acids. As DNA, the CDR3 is TGCGCCAGCAGCATCGACCGCAGGTCTAATGAAAAACTGTTTTTT. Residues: CASSIDRRSNEKLFF.

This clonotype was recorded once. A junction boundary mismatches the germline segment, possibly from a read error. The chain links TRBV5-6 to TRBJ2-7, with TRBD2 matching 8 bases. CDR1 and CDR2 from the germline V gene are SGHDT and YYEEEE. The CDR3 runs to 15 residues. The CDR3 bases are TGTGCCAGCACCACTGGTGGCGGGAGGTCCTACGAGCCGTACTTC. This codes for CASTTGGGRSYEPYF.

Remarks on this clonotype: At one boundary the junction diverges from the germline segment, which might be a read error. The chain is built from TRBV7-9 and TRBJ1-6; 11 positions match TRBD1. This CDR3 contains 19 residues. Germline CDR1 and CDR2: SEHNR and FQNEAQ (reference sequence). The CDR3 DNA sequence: TGTGCCAGCAGCTTAGCCCTTCGCCATGGACAGGGGGCGTATCCACCCCTCAACTTT. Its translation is CASSLALRHGQGAYPPLNF.

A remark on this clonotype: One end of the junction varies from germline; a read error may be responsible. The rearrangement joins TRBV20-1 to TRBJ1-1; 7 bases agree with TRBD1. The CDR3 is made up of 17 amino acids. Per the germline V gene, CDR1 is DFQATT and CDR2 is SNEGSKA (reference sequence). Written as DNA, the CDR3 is TGCAGTGCTAGAGATCCGGCCAGGGGGATCAGGGACACTGAAGCTATCTTT. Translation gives CSARDPARGIRDTEAIF.

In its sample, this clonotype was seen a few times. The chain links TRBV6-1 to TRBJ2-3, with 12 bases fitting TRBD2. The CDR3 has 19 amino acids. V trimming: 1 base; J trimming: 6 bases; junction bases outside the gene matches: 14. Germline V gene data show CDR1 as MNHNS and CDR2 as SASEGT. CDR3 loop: CASSEGSTSGRPRWDTQYF. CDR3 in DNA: TGTGCCAGCAGTGAAGGGAGTACTAGCGGGAGGCCCAGGTGGGATACGCAGTATTTT.

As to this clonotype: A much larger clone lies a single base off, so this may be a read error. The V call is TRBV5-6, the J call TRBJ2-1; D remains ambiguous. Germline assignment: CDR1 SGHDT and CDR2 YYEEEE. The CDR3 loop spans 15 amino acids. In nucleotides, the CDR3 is TGTGCCAGCAGCTTGGGCAGCTACTCCTACGATGAGCAGTTCTTC. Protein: CASSLGSYSYDEQFF.

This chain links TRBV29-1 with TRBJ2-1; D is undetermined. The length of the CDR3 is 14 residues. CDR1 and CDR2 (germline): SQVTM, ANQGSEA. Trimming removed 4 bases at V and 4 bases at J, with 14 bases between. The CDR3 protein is CSVVIGSFYNEQFF. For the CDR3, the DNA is TGCAGCGTTGTCATCGGCAGTTTTTACAATGAGCAGTTCTTC.

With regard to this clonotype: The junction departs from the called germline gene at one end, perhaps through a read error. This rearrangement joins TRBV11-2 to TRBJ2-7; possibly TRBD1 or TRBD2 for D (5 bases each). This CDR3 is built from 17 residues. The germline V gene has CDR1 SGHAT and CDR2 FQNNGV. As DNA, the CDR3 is TGTGCCAACAGCTTAGTCGGAAGGGACGTGGGAATCTACGAGCAGTACTTC. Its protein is CANSLVGRDVGIYEQYF.

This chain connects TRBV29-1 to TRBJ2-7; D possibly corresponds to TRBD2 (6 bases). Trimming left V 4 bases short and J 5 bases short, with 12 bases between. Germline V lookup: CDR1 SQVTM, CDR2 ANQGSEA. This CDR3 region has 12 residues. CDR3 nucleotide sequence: TGCAGCGTTGTGGACGGGAGCCACGAGCAGTACTTC. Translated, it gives CSVVDGSHEQYF.

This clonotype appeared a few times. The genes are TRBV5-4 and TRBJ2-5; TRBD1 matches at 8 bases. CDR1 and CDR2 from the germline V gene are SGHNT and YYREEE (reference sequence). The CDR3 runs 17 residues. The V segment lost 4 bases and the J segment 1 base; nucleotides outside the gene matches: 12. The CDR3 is CASSAPRQGLGQETQYF. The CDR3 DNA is TGTGCCAGCAGCGCTCCCCGACAGGGGTTGGGCCAAGAGACCCAGTACTTC.

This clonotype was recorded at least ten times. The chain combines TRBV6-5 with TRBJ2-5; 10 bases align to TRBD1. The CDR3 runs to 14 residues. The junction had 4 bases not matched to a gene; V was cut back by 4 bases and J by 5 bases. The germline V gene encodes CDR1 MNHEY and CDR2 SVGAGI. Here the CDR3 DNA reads TGTGCCAGCAGTTTGACAGGGGGCCTTGAGACCCAGTACTTC. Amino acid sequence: CASSLTGGLETQYF.

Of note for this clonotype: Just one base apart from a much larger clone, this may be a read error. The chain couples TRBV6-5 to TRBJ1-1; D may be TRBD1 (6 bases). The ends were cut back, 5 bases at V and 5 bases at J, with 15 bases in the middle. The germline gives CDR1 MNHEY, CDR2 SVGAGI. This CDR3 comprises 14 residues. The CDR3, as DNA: TGTGCCAGCAGTCGGGCGGGGGCGCAAACTGAAGCTTTCTTT. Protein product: CASSRAGAQTEAFF.

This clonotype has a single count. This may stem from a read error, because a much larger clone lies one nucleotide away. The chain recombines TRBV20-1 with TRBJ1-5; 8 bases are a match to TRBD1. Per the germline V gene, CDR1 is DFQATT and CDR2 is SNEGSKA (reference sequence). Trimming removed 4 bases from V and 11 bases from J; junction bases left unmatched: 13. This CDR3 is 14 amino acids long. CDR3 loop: CSATLGQGGQSQHF. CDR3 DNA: TGCAGTGCTACCCTAGGACAGGGAGGGCAGTCCCAGCATTTT.

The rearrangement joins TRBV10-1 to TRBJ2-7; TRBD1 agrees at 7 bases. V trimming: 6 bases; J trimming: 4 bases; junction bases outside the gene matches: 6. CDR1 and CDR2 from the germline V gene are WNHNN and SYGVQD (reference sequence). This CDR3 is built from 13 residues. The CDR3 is CASSGQVAYEQYF. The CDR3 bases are TGCGCCAGCAGCGGACAGGTGGCATACGAGCAGTACTTC.

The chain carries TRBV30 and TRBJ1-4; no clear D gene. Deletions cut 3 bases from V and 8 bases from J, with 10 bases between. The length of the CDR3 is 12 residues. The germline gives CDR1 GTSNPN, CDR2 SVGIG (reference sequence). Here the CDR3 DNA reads TGTGCCTGGAGCTCTATACGAGAAAAACTGTTTTTT. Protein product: CAWSSIREKLFF.

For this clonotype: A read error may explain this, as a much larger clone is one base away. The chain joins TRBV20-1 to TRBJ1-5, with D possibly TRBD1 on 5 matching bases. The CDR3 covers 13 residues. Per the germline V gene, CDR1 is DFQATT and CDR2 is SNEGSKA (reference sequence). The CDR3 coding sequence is TGCAGTGTTAGAGATCCTGGGGGACTCCGGGGGCATTTT. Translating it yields CSVRDPGGLRGHF.

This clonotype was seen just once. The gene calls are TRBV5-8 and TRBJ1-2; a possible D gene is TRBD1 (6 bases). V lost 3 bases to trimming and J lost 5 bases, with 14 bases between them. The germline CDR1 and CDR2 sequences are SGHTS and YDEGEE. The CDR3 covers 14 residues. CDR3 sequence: CASSSQGTRYGYTF. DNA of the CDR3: TGTGCCAGCAGCTCACAGGGTACCCGTTATGGCTACACCTTC.

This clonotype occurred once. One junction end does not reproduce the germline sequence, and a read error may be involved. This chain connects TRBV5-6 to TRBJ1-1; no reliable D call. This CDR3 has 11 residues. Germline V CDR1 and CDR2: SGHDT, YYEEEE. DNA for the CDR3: TGTGCCATCAGCTGGTACACTGAGGCTTTCTTT. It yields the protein CAISWYTEAFF.

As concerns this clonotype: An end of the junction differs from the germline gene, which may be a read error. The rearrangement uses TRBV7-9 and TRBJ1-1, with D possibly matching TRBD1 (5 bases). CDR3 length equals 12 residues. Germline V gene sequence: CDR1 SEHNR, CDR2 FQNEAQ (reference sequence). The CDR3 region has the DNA TGTGGCAGCAGCTTATCCGGGCAGGGAGCTTTCTTT. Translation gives CGSSLSGQGAFF.

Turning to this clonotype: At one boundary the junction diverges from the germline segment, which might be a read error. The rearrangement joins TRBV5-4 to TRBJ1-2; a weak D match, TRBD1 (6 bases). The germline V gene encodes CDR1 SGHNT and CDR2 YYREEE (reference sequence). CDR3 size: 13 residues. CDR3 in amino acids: CVSNSGTSNGYTF. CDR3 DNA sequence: TGTGTCAGCAACTCCGGGACATCTAATGGCTACACCTTC.

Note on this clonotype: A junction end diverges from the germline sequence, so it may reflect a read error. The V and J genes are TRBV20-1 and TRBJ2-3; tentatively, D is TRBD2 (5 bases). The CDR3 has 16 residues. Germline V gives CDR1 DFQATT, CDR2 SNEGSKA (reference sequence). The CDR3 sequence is CSARDTRRTGTDTQCF. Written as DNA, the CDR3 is TGCAGTGCTAGAGATACTCGGCGGACTGGCACAGATACGCAGTGTTTT.

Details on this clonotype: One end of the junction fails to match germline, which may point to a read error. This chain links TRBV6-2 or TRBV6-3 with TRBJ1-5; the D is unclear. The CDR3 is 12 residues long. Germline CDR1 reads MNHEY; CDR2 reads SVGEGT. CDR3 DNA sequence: TGTGCCACTCAGAGGGAGCGAGATCCCCAGCACTTT. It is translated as CATQRERDPQHF.

The CDR3 sequence is CASSLGILTEAFF. The DNA of the CDR3 is TGTGCCAGCAGCCTCGGGATCCTGACTGAAGCTTTCTTT. The rearrangement joins TRBV11-3 to TRBJ1-1; D is undetermined. The germline CDR1 and CDR2 sequences are SGHNT and YENEEA. V was clipped by 5 bases and J by 5 bases, with 12 bases between them. This CDR3 is 13 amino acids long.

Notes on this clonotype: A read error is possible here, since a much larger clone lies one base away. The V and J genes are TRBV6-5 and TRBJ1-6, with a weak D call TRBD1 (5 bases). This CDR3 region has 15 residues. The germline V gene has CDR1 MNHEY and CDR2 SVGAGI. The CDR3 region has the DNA TGTGCCATCAGTCGACAGATCTCCTATAATTCACCCCTCCACTTT. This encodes CAISRQISYNSPLHF.

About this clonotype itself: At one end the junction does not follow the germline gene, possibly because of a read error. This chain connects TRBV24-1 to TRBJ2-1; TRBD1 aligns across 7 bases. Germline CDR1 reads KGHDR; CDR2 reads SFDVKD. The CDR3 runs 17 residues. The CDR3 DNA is TGTGCCACCAGTGACAGTAGACAGGGAAGGTCCTACAATGGGCAGTTCTTC. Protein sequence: CATSDSRQGRSYNGQFF.

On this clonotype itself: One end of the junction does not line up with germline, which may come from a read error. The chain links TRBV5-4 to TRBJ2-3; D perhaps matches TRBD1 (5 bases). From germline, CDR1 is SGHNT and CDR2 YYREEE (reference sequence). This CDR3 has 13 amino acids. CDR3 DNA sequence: TGTGCCAGCAGTTTCACAGGTCAAGATACGCAGGATTTT. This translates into CASSFTGQDTQDF. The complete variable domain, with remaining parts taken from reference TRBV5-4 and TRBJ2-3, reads ETGVTQSPTHLIKTRGQQVTLRCSSQSGHNTVSWYQQALGQGPQFIFQYYREEENGRGNFPPRFSGLQFPNYSSELNVNALELDDSALYLCASSFTGQDTQDFGPGTRLTVL.